This T cell receptor (beta chain) was profiled in a study of T cell responses to AZD1222 COVID-19 vaccine. Study results and limitations: Repertoire samples came only from after the peak T cell response. Vaccination with two AZD1222 doses was followed by a rise in Spike-specific TCR breadth and depth. Only six individuals given AZD1222 were seropositive at baseline. Donors were mostly white British, more females; clonal diversity possibly underestimated.

Assay used: immunoSEQ multiplex PCR; TCRdb lists only in-frame clones, some missing. Of roughly 150,000 clones detected, over 85% appear once; the ten largest clones hold about 5.1%. A note on this clone: Its antigen is unidentified.

Germline V gene lookup returns CDR1 MRHNA and CDR2 SNTAGT. CDR3 length: 20 residues. Losses at the gene ends were 6 bases for V and 6 bases for J; bases not matched to a gene: 17. V usage is TRBV6-4 and J usage is TRBJ2-1; 16 nucleotides line up with TRBD2. This specimen was peripheral blood, taken on day 0 of AZD1222 vaccination. The origin of this receptor is an adult in good health. The CDR3 DNA follows: TGTGCCAGCAGGGAGGGACTAGCGGGAGGGCAGGCCGACATGGGCAATGAGCAGTTCTTC. This sequence encodes CASREGLAGGQADMGNEQFF.